Following are 31 T cell receptor beta chains from one sample sequenced in a study of OX40 agonist ivuxolimab in advanced cancers. To prepare the library, the immunoSEQ multiplex PCR assay was applied. TCRdb provides this immuneACCESS table in a form limited to in-frame rearrangements. Some clones are lacking; in checked studies, under half of them reflect an unresolved V gene, and why the rest are absent is not known. This sample lists under 90,000 clones; 80% to 95% were detected once. The leading ten clones occupy 0.32% of the sample. The sample in question was CD4+ or CD8+ T cells sorted from blood, obtained in a trial of the OX40 agonist ivuxolimab. The receptors were sampled from an adult with an advanced solid tumor such as melanoma, head and neck, liver or kidney cancer.

The chain joins TRBV12-5 to TRBJ2-7; 7 positions match TRBD1. V was clipped by 7 bases and J by 0 bases; unmatched bases: 3. The CDR3 length is 13 residues. Germline CDR1 is LGHNT and CDR2 is FRNRAP. This chain's CDR3 is CASARDSSYEQYF. CDR3 DNA sequence: TGTGCTAGTGCCCGGGACAGCTCCTACGAGCAGTACTTC.

The chain uses TRBV27 and TRBJ2-7; 12 positions agree with TRBD1. Germline lookup yields CDR1 MNHEY and CDR2 SMNVEV (reference sequence). This CDR3 region has 13 residues. The V and J ends lost 4 bases and 5 bases, in that order; junction bases with no gene match: 0. In DNA, the CDR3 is TGTGCCAGCAGTTGGGACAGGGGGCACGAGCAGTACTTC. Its protein is CASSWDRGHEQYF.

The J gene is TRBJ1-1, the V gene TRBV19; 7 bases fit TRBD1. In germline, CDR1 is LNHDA, CDR2 SQIVND (reference sequence). V lost 3 bases and J lost 4; bases outside the gene matches: 5. The CDR3 consists of 14 residues. In nucleotides, the CDR3 is TGTGCCAGTAGTATTGGGACAGCCCTCACTGAAGCTTTCTTT. The encoded protein is CASSIGTALTEAFF.

V gene TRBV4-1 combines with J gene TRBJ2-4, with 8 bases matching TRBD2. The CDR3 consists of 17 residues. The germline V gene encodes CDR1 MGHRA and CDR2 YSYEKL. The V and J ends lost 3 bases and 5 bases, in that order; junction bases with no gene match: 12. CDR3 region: CASSQPGGGRKENIQYF. CDR3 sequence (DNA): TGCGCCAGCAGCCAGCCCGGGGGGGGGCGTAAGGAAAACATTCAGTACTTC.

The V call is TRBV29-1, the J call TRBJ2-6; the D is unclear. The CDR3 loop spans 15 amino acids. Germline V gene lookup returns CDR1 SQVTM and CDR2 ANQGSEA. V lost 5 bases to trimming and J lost 0 bases, with 11 bases between them. CDR3 bases: TGCAGCGTTAGGCAGGCCAACTCTGGGGCCAACGTCCTGACTTTC. Protein sequence: CSVRQANSGANVLTF.

The V call is TRBV30, the J call TRBJ2-7; no clear D gene. Germline CDR1 is GTSNPN and CDR2 is SVGIG (reference sequence). Trimming cost V 3 bases and J 6 bases, with 9 bases left between them. The CDR3 runs to 11 residues. The CDR3 nucleotides are TGTGCCTGGAGCCCTCTAAGCGAGCAGTACTTC. It translates to CAWSPLSEQYF.

The CDR3 protein is CASSQDLDRGGGYTF. DNA of the CDR3: TGCGCCAGCAGCCAAGATCTCGACAGGGGGGGCGGCTACACCTTC. V gene TRBV4-3 combines with J gene TRBJ1-2, with 9 nucleotides matching TRBD1. Per the germline V gene, CDR1 is LGHNA and CDR2 is YSLEER. This CDR3 has 15 residues. The trim removed 0 bases at V and 8 bases at J, leaving 7 bases unmatched.

This chain joins TRBV4-3 and TRBJ2-2, with D perhaps matching TRBD1 (6 bases). The V gene lost 4 bases and the J gene lost 0 bases, with 12 bases spanning the gap. The CDR3 covers 16 residues. Germline-derived CDR1 and CDR2 are LGHNA and YSLEER. In DNA form, the CDR3 reads TGCGCCAGCAGCCCGAGACAGGAAACGAACACCGGGGAGCTGTTTTTT. Residues: CASSPRQETNTGELFF.

The chain links TRBV19 to TRBJ2-5, with D uncertain. The CDR3 has 13 amino acids. Trimming cost V 10 bases and J 0 bases, with 12 bases left between them. Germline CDR1 reads LNHDA; CDR2 reads SQIVND (reference sequence). CDR3 sequence (DNA): TGTGCCACCTCAACCTCGTACCAAGAGACCCAGTACTTC. This codes for CATSTSYQETQYF. Full variable domain (missing parts from reference TRBV19 and TRBJ2-5): DGGITQSPKYLFRKEGQNVTLSCEQNLNHDAMYWYRQDPGQGLRLIYYSQIVNDFQKGDIAEGYSVSREKKESFPLTVTSAQKNPTAFYLCATSTSYQETQYFGPGTRLLVL.

This clone was counted once. CDR3 amino acids: CASSPPPNTEAFF. The CDR3 DNA sequence: TGTGCCAGCAGTCCTCCACCTAACACTGAAGCTTTCTTT. The J gene is TRBJ1-1, the V gene TRBV28, with D hard to call. CDR3 size: 13 residues. The germline gives CDR1 MDHEN, CDR2 SYDVKM. The V and J ends lost 5 bases and 2 bases respectively, with 9 bases between them. Combining the CDR3 with reference TRBV28 and TRBJ1-1 gives the whole variable domain DVKVTQSSRYLVKRTGEKVFLECVQDMDHENMFWYRQDPGLGLRLIYFSYDVKMKEKGDIPEGYSVSREKKERFSLILESASTNQTSMYLCASSPPPNTEAFFGQGTRLTVV.

The CDR3 loop is CASSQSSGTGELFF. DNA for the CDR3: TGTGCCAGCAGCCAATCCAGCGGCACCGGGGAGCTGTTTTTT. The V gene is TRBV16, the J gene TRBJ2-2, with D tentatively TRBD2 (5 bases). The CDR3 length is 14 residues. Per germline, CDR1 KGHSY and CDR2 FQNENV. V lost 0 bases to trimming and J lost 4 bases, with 6 bases between them.

V gene TRBV27 combines with J gene TRBJ1-1; D unresolved. V lost 6 bases, J lost 1 base, and 9 bases lay in between. The CDR3 runs to 13 residues. From germline, CDR1 is MNHEY and CDR2 SMNVEV (reference sequence). This chain's CDR3 is CASRRHGNTEAFF. Written as DNA, the CDR3 is TGTGCCAGCAGACGACACGGGAACACTGAAGCTTTCTTT.

This clone was counted once. The chain joins TRBV6-1 to TRBJ2-1, with 12 bases matching TRBD2. The germline V gene encodes CDR1 MNHNS and CDR2 SASEGT. Trimming at V came to 2 bases and at J to 9 bases, leaving 5 bases not matched to a gene. This CDR3 contains 15 residues. The CDR3 reads CASSELAGGRGEQFF. DNA for the CDR3: TGTGCCAGCAGTGAACTAGCGGGAGGGCGGGGTGAGCAGTTCTTC.

The chain employs TRBV18 and TRBJ1-1; TRBD1 matches at 7 bases. There are 16 residues in the CDR3. J was trimmed by 5 bases and V by 5 bases; bases with no gene match: 14. CDR1 is KGHSH and CDR2 is LQKENI in the germline V gene. CDR3 protein: CASSSNIWTGETEAFF. CDR3 sequence (DNA): TGTGCCAGCTCATCTAATATATGGACAGGAGAGACTGAAGCTTTCTTT.

The chain carries TRBV5-1 and TRBJ1-2; no reliable D call. Trimming took 0 bases from V and 5 from J, leaving 8 bases between them. This CDR3 is built from 13 residues. CDR1 and CDR2 from the germline V gene are SGHRS and YFSETQ. CDR3 protein: CASSLEEEYGYTF. The CDR3 DNA is TGCGCCAGCAGCTTGGAGGAAGAATATGGCTACACCTTC.

The chain has TRBV28 and TRBJ2-1, with 11 bases aligning to TRBD2. The CDR3 has 17 amino acids. Germline CDR1 is MDHEN and CDR2 is SYDVKM. Trimming removed 6 bases from V and 0 bases from J; junction bases left unmatched: 7. The CDR3 region is CASSISGGASSYNEQFF. The CDR3 coding sequence is TGTGCCAGCAGCATTAGCGGGGGGGCGAGCTCCTACAATGAGCAGTTCTTC.

CDR3 DNA: TGTGCCAGTAGTCCCAGCCATGGAAAGGAGACCCAGTACTTC. It encodes CASSPSHGKETQYF. The chain recombines TRBV19 with TRBJ2-5; no clear D gene. Deletions cut 5 bases from V and 5 bases from J, with 15 bases between. The germline V gene encodes CDR1 LNHDA and CDR2 SQIVND (reference sequence). CDR3 length: 14 amino acids.

The chain couples TRBV6-1 to TRBJ1-1, with 8 bases fitting TRBD1. The CDR3 is made up of 15 amino acids. CDR1 and CDR2 (germline): MNHNS, SASEGT. After removal of 5 bases from V and 3 bases from J, the junction contained 8 bases not matched to a gene. In DNA form, the CDR3 reads TGTGCCAGCAGTCAGGACAGGGTGAGGTACACTGAAGCTTTCTTT. Translated, it gives CASSQDRVRYTEAFF.

V gene TRBV19 combines with J gene TRBJ2-2; 9 positions agree with TRBD1. The CDR3 spans 17 residues. CDR1 and CDR2 from the germline V gene are LNHDA and SQIVND (reference sequence). After removal of 4 bases from V and 1 base from J, the junction contained 7 bases not matched to a gene. In DNA form, the CDR3 reads TGTGCCAGTAGTAAGTTACTGGGACAGGGGAACACCGGGGAGCTGTTTTTT. Protein sequence: CASSKLLGQGNTGELFF. The whole variable domain, filled in from reference TRBV19 and TRBJ2-2, reads DGGITQSPKYLFRKEGQNVTLSCEQNLNHDAMYWYRQDPGQGLRLIYYSQIVNDFQKGDIAEGYSVSREKKESFPLTVTSAQKNPTAFYLCASSKLLGQGNTGELFFGEGSRLTVL.

The chain links TRBV19 to TRBJ2-5; 7 bases match TRBD2. The V and J ends lost 6 bases and 4 bases, in that order; junction bases with no gene match: 5. The CDR3 spans 13 residues. Germline CDR1 reads LNHDA; CDR2 reads SQIVND (reference sequence). The CDR3 sequence: CASSTIAGETQYF. As DNA, the CDR3 is TGTGCCAGTAGCACAATAGCGGGAGAGACCCAGTACTTC.

The sample holds one count of this clone. The chain recombines TRBV19 with TRBJ2-5, with D maybe TRBD2 (6 bases). The CDR3 is made up of 13 amino acids. V was clipped by 6 bases and J by 3 bases, with 11 bases between them. Germline V CDR1 and CDR2: LNHDA, SQIVND (reference sequence). Here the CDR3 reads CASRKTRKETQYF. Here the CDR3 DNA reads TGTGCCAGTAGGAAGACTAGAAAAGAGACCCAGTACTTC.

V usage is TRBV4-3 and J usage is TRBJ1-4; 10 bases match TRBD1. Germline CDR1 LGHNA, CDR2 YSLEER. The CDR3 covers 15 residues. V shed 4 bases and J 8 bases; nucleotides not matched to a gene: 7. As DNA, the CDR3 is TGCGCCAGCAGCCGCACCGGACAGGGGGGCGAAAAACTGTTTTTT. Translated, it gives CASSRTGQGGEKLFF.

This sequence joins TRBV28 and TRBJ2-5; D is possibly TRBD1 (6 bases). V was cut by 2 bases and J by 2 bases, with 9 bases left in between. Germline lookup yields CDR1 MDHEN and CDR2 SYDVKM. This CDR3 has 14 residues. The DNA of the CDR3 is TGTGCCAGCAGTTTACCCCAGGGGCAAGAGACCCAGTACTTC. Translating gives CASSLPQGQETQYF.

With regard to this clone: One end of the junction does not line up with germline, which may come from a read error. The chain employs TRBV5-6 and TRBJ1-5; tentative D call: TRBD1 (6 bases). The CDR3 loop spans 18 amino acids. The germline gives CDR1 SGHDT, CDR2 YYEEEE. This CDR3 reads CASRLGGRTPLRNQPQHF. The DNA of the CDR3 is TGTGCCAGCAGATTGGGGGGCCGGACTCCCTTAAGAAATCAGCCCCAGCATTTT.

The chain combines TRBV25-1 with TRBJ1-3; no clear D. Germline-derived CDR1 and CDR2 are MGHDK and SYGVNS. Trimming took off 5 bases at V and 1 base at J, with 3 bases between the two ends. The CDR3 contains 12 residues. The CDR3 bases are TGTGCCAGCAGTAAATCTGGAAACACCATATATTTT. It specifies CASSKSGNTIYF.

The chain carries TRBV5-5 and TRBJ2-2, with 7 positions matching TRBD2. The CDR3 runs 19 residues. CDR1 is SGHKS and CDR2 is YYEKEE in the germline V gene (reference sequence). V was pared by 3 bases and J by 0 bases, with 14 bases of the junction left unmatched. CDR3 in DNA: TGTGCCAGCAGCTCGGGGAGGGCACCAGGGTTCTCGAACACCGGGGAGCTGTTTTTT. It encodes CASSSGRAPGFSNTGELFF.

The genes are TRBV7-6 and TRBJ2-7; 15 bases map to TRBD2. The germline CDR1 and CDR2 sequences are SGHVS and FNYEAQ. There are 16 residues in the CDR3. The J segment lost 2 bases and the V segment lost 4 bases, leaving 3 bases of the junction unmatched. DNA of the CDR3: TGTGCCAGCAGCTCCAGGACTAGCGGGAGGGCCTACGAGCAGTACTTC. This sequence encodes CASSSRTSGRAYEQYF.

The gene calls are TRBV28 and TRBJ2-7, with D possibly called TRBD1 or TRBD2 (5 bases each). CDR1 and CDR2 from the germline V gene are MDHEN and SYDVKM. V lost 6 bases, J lost 4 bases, and 10 bases lay in between. The CDR3 has 12 residues. The CDR3 reads CASSRDLYEQYF. CDR3 nucleotides: TGTGCCAGCAGCCGGGACCTGTACGAGCAGTACTTC.

The chain recombines TRBV5-7 with TRBJ2-7; TRBD1 aligns across 7 bases. TRBV5-7 is an ORF, with its function uncertain. This CDR3 is built from 14 residues. Trimming cost V 4 bases and J 5 bases; bases outside gene matches: 9. In DNA form, the CDR3 reads TGTGCCAGCAGCCGGGGACAGTATCACCACGAGCAGTACTTC. Translating gives CASSRGQYHHEQYF.

The CDR3 sequence is CASSLEPQGTYEQYF. CDR3 in DNA: TGTGCCAGCAGCTTGGAGCCCCAGGGAACCTACGAGCAGTACTTC. This sequence joins TRBV5-5 and TRBJ2-7, with D possibly being TRBD1 (5 bases). Germline V gene lookup returns CDR1 SGHKS and CDR2 YYEKEE (reference sequence). The CDR3 is 15 amino acids. V was cut by 0 bases and J by 2 bases, with 12 bases left in between.

This chain uses TRBV11-2 with TRBJ2-5; 11 bases line up with TRBD2. The length of the CDR3 is 17 residues. With 1 base clipped from V and 4 bases from J, the junction kept 8 bases outside the gene matches. CDR1 is SGHAT and CDR2 is FQNNGV in the germline V gene. CDR3 region: CASSLGSGRAGGETQYF. The CDR3 nucleotides are TGTGCCAGCAGCTTAGGTAGCGGGAGGGCCGGTGGAGAGACCCAGTACTTC.